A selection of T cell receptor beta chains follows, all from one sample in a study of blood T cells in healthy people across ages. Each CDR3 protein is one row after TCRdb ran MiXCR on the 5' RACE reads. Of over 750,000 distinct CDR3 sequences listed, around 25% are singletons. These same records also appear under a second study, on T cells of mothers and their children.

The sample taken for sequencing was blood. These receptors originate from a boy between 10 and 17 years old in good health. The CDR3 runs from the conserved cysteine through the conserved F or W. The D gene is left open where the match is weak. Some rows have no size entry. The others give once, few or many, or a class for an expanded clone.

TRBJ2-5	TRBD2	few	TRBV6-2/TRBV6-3	CASNSGVGEETQYF	TGTGCCAGCAACAGCGGGGTGGGAGAAGAGACCCAGTACTTC
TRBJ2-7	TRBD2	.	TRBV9	CASSPRRSSGPYEQYF	TGTGCCAGCAGCCCCCGTCGGTCTAGCGGGCCTTACGAGCAGTACTTC
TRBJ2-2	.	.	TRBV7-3	CASSSQSNTGELFF	TGTGCCAGCAGCTCACAGAGTAACACCGGGGAGCTGTTTTTT
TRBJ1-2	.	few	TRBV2	CASSEVAGLTHF	TGTGCCAGCAGTGAAGTGGCAGGGCTGACTCACTTC
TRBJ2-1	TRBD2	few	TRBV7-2	CASSLAGVGRNEQFF	TGTGCCAGCAGCTTGGCGGGGGTTGGGCGCAATGAGCAGTTCTTC
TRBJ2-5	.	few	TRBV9	CASSFPTGRHQETQYF	TGTGCCAGCAGTTTCCCCACAGGGCGACACCAAGAGACCCAGTACTTC
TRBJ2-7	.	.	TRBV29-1	CSVDSNEQYF	TGCAGCGTTGATTCGAACGAGCAGTACTTC
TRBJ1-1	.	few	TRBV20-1	CSANTGWVGNTEAFF	TGCAGTGCTAACACAGGATGGGTAGGGAACACTGAAGCTTTCTTT
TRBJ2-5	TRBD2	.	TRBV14	CASSPGLARVETQYF	TGTGCCAGCAGCCCGGGACTAGCTCGGGTAGAGACCCAGTACTTC
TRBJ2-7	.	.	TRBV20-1	CSARTKTDYEQYF	TGCAGTGCTAGGACCAAGACAGACTACGAGCAGTACTTC
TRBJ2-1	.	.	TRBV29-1	CSVGGNLWNEQFF	TGCAGCGTTGGGGGGAACCTCTGGAATGAGCAGTTCTTC
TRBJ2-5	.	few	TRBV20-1	CSASRPVGGPQETQYF	TGCAGTGCTTCACGTCCAGTAGGGGGGCCCCAAGAGACCCAGTACTTC
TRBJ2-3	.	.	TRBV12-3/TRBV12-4	CASRPPLWSTDTQYF	TGTGCCAGCAGACCACCCCTATGGAGCACAGATACGCAGTATTTT
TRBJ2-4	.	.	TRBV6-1	CASSQGGFASYF	TGTGCCAGCAGCCAGGGGGGATTCGCCTCGTACTTC
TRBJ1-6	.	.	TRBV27	CASSPLGDNSPLHF	TGTGCCAGCAGTCCCTTGGGGGATAATTCACCCCTCCACTTT
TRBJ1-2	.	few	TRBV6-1	CASSESPTGNYGYTF	TGTGCCAGCAGTGAATCCCCAACAGGGAACTATGGCTACACCTTC
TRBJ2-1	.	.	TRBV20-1	CSARIRGGDVNNEQFF	TGCAGTGCTAGAATAAGGGGGGGGGATGTCAACAATGAGCAGTTCTTC
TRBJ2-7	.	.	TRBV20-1	CSARGSGATYEQYF	TGCAGTGCTAGAGGCAGTGGAGCCACCTACGAGCAGTACTTC
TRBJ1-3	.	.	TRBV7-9	CASSPRDWDSGNTIYF	TGTGCCAGCAGCCCGAGGGATTGGGACTCTGGAAACACCATATATTTT